This is a list of T cell receptor beta chains from one sample in a study of blood T cell repertoires in COVID-19. TCRdb's copy holds only in-frame clones and misses some; the assay was immunoSEQ multiplex PCR. The sample contains more than 110,000 clones, about 70% of which appear only once. The sequencing sample was made of peripheral blood. These receptors were taken from an elderly man with acute or convalescent COVID-19. CDR3s include the opening cysteine and the closing phenylalanine or tryptophan. The order of the fields is D gene, clone size, J gene, V gene, CDR3 DNA, CDR3 protein. D genes are given only for firm matches. Only part of the rows carry a size: once, few, many, or a class if the clone is expanded.

d_call: -
clone_size: -
j_call: TRBJ2-4
v_call: TRBV19
cdr3_nt: TGTGCCAGTAGTCCCACTTTCCCTAGAAACATTCAGTACTTC
cdr3_aa: CASSPTFPRNIQYF

d_call: TRBD1
clone_size: -
j_call: TRBJ2-7
v_call: TRBV19
cdr3_nt: TGTGCCAGTAGTCAAACGGGACAGTCTACTTCGTACTTC
cdr3_aa: CASSQTGQSTSYF

d_call: -
clone_size: -
j_call: TRBJ1-2
v_call: TRBV4-2
cdr3_nt: TGTGCCAGCAGCCAAGTAGGGGACTACTATGGCTACACCTTC
cdr3_aa: CASSQVGDYYGYTF

d_call: -
clone_size: once
j_call: TRBJ2-3
v_call: TRBV7-6
cdr3_nt: TGTGCCAGCAGCTTAGCCCTACAGGGTTACTCCACAGATACGCAGTATTTT
cdr3_aa: CASSLALQGYSTDTQYF

d_call: -
clone_size: few
j_call: TRBJ1-4
v_call: TRBV2
cdr3_nt: TGTGCCAGCAGTGTCCGGGAGTCTAATGAAAAACTGTTTTTT
cdr3_aa: CASSVRESNEKLFF

d_call: -
clone_size: -
j_call: TRBJ1-2
v_call: TRBV7-9
cdr3_nt: TGTGCCAGCAGCTTAGGGCTAGGAATGGACTCCTATGGCTACACCTTC
cdr3_aa: CASSLGLGMDSYGYTF

d_call: TRBD1
clone_size: -
j_call: TRBJ2-1
v_call: TRBV7-7
cdr3_nt: TGTGCCAGCAGCGAGGGACAGTACAATGAGCAGTTCTTC
cdr3_aa: CASSEGQYNEQFF

d_call: TRBD2
clone_size: -
j_call: TRBJ2-2
v_call: TRBV2
cdr3_nt: TGTGCCAGCAGTAGACTAGCGACCGGGGAGCTGTTTTTT
cdr3_aa: CASSRLATGELFF

d_call: TRBD1
clone_size: -
j_call: TRBJ1-5
v_call: TRBV4-2
cdr3_nt: TGTGCCAGCAGCCAGAAACAGGGGGCTGATAATCAGCCCCAGCATTTT
cdr3_aa: CASSQKQGADNQPQHF

d_call: -
clone_size: -
j_call: TRBJ1-1
v_call: TRBV27
cdr3_nt: TGTGCCAGCAGGCCAGGAGGCTTTAACACTGAAGCTTTCTTT
cdr3_aa: CASRPGGFNTEAFF

d_call: -
clone_size: -
j_call: TRBJ2-2
v_call: TRBV21-1
cdr3_nt: TGTGCCAGCAGCGAGAAAGGGGCGGACGGGGAGCTGTTTTTT
cdr3_aa: CASSEKGADGELFF

d_call: -
clone_size: -
j_call: TRBJ1-4
v_call: TRBV7-6
cdr3_nt: TGTGCCAGCAGCTTAACCGGCGCGACGGGACTGTTTTTT
cdr3_aa: CASSLTGATGLFF

d_call: -
clone_size: -
j_call: TRBJ2-5
v_call: TRBV3-1/TRBV3-2
cdr3_nt: TGTGCCAGCAGTTCAACCGGGGTAGCCGAGACCCAGTACTTC
cdr3_aa: CASSSTGVAETQYF

d_call: TRBD1
clone_size: -
j_call: TRBJ2-2
v_call: TRBV5-6
cdr3_nt: TGTGCCAGCAGCTTCCGGGACAGGGACACCGGGGAGCTGTTTTTT
cdr3_aa: CASSFRDRDTGELFF

d_call: -
clone_size: -
j_call: TRBJ2-1
v_call: TRBV6-5
cdr3_nt: TGTGCCAGCAGTTTAGATCCCCCCACAGGGAATGAGCAGTTCTTC
cdr3_aa: CASSLDPPTGNEQFF

d_call: -
clone_size: once
j_call: TRBJ2-3
v_call: TRBV5-6
cdr3_nt: TGTGCCAGCAGCACAGTCAGAGATACGCAGTATTTT
cdr3_aa: CASSTVRDTQYF

d_call: -
clone_size: -
j_call: TRBJ1-2
v_call: TRBV5-1
cdr3_nt: TGCGCCAGCAGCTCCGGACAGTCCTATGGCTACACCTTC
cdr3_aa: CASSSGQSYGYTF

d_call: -
clone_size: once
j_call: TRBJ2-4
v_call: TRBV10-3
cdr3_nt: TGTGCCATCAGTGAGTCGCAGGGGTCAATAGCCAAAAACATTCAGTACTTC
cdr3_aa: CAISESQGSIAKNIQYF

d_call: TRBD2
clone_size: once
j_call: TRBJ2-1
v_call: TRBV18
cdr3_nt: TGTGCCAGCTCATCTAGCGGGGGGCCGTACAATGAGCAGTTCTTC
cdr3_aa: CASSSSGGPYNEQFF

d_call: -
clone_size: few
j_call: TRBJ2-3
v_call: TRBV6-4
cdr3_nt: TGTGCCAGCAGTGACAGTATAGCGGCTACGCAGTATTTT
cdr3_aa: CASSDSIAATQYF

d_call: -
clone_size: -
j_call: TRBJ2-3
v_call: TRBV5-4
cdr3_nt: TGTGCCAGCAGTACCGGAACAGACACAGATACGCAGTATTTT
cdr3_aa: CASSTGTDTDTQYF

d_call: -
clone_size: -
j_call: TRBJ1-5
v_call: TRBV18
cdr3_nt: TGTGCCAGCTCACCCGAGGAAAGCAATCAGCCCCAGCATTTT
cdr3_aa: CASSPEESNQPQHF

d_call: TRBD1
clone_size: -
j_call: TRBJ2-7
v_call: TRBV4-1
cdr3_nt: TGCGCCAGCAGCCAAGCCAGGGGGAACGAGCAGTACTTC
cdr3_aa: CASSQARGNEQYF

d_call: -
clone_size: -
j_call: TRBJ2-3
v_call: TRBV6-5
cdr3_nt: TGTGCCAGCAGGGGGAGTTCGGATACGCAGTATTTT
cdr3_aa: CASRGSSDTQYF

d_call: TRBD1
clone_size: -
j_call: TRBJ2-7
v_call: TRBV29-1
cdr3_nt: TGCAGCGTTGATCGACAGGGCTCCTACGAGCAGTACTTC
cdr3_aa: CSVDRQGSYEQYF

d_call: -
clone_size: once
j_call: TRBJ1-5
v_call: TRBV16
cdr3_nt: TGTGCCAGCAGAGATGGGAGGAGCAGCAATCAGCCCCAGCATTTT
cdr3_aa: CASRDGRSSNQPQHF

d_call: -
clone_size: few
j_call: TRBJ1-1
v_call: TRBV2
cdr3_nt: TGTGCCAGCAGTGATTCGGGATTAGAAGCTTTCTTT
cdr3_aa: CASSDSGLEAFF

d_call: TRBD1
clone_size: few
j_call: TRBJ1-4
v_call: TRBV28
cdr3_nt: TGTGCCAGCAGCACCGGACAGGGGCCAACTAATGAAAAACTGTTTTTT
cdr3_aa: CASSTGQGPTNEKLFF

d_call: TRBD1
clone_size: -
j_call: TRBJ2-5
v_call: TRBV14
cdr3_nt: TGTGCCAGCAGCCCGACAGGGTACGGGACCCAGTACTTC
cdr3_aa: CASSPTGYGTQYF

d_call: TRBD2
clone_size: -
j_call: TRBJ2-3
v_call: TRBV19
cdr3_nt: TGTGCCAGTAGTATGGGGGGGACTCCAGATACGCAGTATTTT
cdr3_aa: CASSMGGTPDTQYF

d_call: -
clone_size: -
j_call: TRBJ2-7
v_call: TRBV7-9
cdr3_nt: TGTGCCAGCAGCCTCAGGGTTTACGAGCAGTACTTC
cdr3_aa: CASSLRVYEQYF

d_call: -
clone_size: -
j_call: TRBJ2-1
v_call: TRBV6-5
cdr3_nt: TGTGCCAGCAGTTACTCGGACAGCGCTGGCGATGAGCAGTTCTTC
cdr3_aa: CASSYSDSAGDEQFF

d_call: TRBD1
clone_size: -
j_call: TRBJ1-4
v_call: TRBV30
cdr3_nt: TGTGCCTGGACACGGGACAGGGGACCCACAACTAATGAAAAACTGTTTTTT
cdr3_aa: CAWTRDRGPTTNEKLFF

d_call: -
clone_size: -
j_call: TRBJ2-7
v_call: TRBV4-3
cdr3_nt: TGCGCCAGCAGCCCAGTCGCGAGCGCAGCCTACGAGCAGTACTTC
cdr3_aa: CASSPVASAAYEQYF

d_call: -
clone_size: -
j_call: TRBJ2-3
v_call: TRBV28
cdr3_nt: TGTGCCAGCAGTTTCTTGCGGGGGCCAAGCACAGATACGCAGTATTTT
cdr3_aa: CASSFLRGPSTDTQYF

d_call: -
clone_size: -
j_call: TRBJ2-5
v_call: TRBV5-4
cdr3_nt: TGTGCCAGCAGCTTGGTCCGCGCCGAGACCCAGTACTTC
cdr3_aa: CASSLVRAETQYF

d_call: TRBD1
clone_size: -
j_call: TRBJ2-2
v_call: TRBV10-2
cdr3_nt: TGCGCCAGCAGGGACAGGGGGTCCACCGGGGAGCTGTTTTTT
cdr3_aa: CASRDRGSTGELFF

d_call: TRBD2
clone_size: -
j_call: TRBJ2-2
v_call: TRBV12-3/TRBV12-4
cdr3_nt: TGTGCCACCGGGACTAGCGGTATTGGGGAGCTGTTTTTT
cdr3_aa: CATGTSGIGELFF

d_call: TRBD1
clone_size: -
j_call: TRBJ1-2
v_call: TRBV7-9
cdr3_nt: TGTGCCAGCAGCCCCGGGACAGGGTTTTATGGCTACACCTTC
cdr3_aa: CASSPGTGFYGYTF

d_call: -
clone_size: -
j_call: TRBJ2-3
v_call: TRBV7-9
cdr3_nt: TGTGCCAGCAGCGTATTCACAGGGTTCGCAGATACGCAGTATTTT
cdr3_aa: CASSVFTGFADTQYF

d_call: -
clone_size: -
j_call: TRBJ2-3
v_call: TRBV6-2/TRBV6-3
cdr3_nt: TGTGCCAGCAGCCACTTGATCACAGATACGCAGTATTTT
cdr3_aa: CASSHLITDTQYF

d_call: TRBD1
clone_size: -
j_call: TRBJ1-2
v_call: TRBV7-2
cdr3_nt: TGTGCCAGCAGACCGGACAGGGGAGTTTTCTATGGCTACACCTTC
cdr3_aa: CASRPDRGVFYGYTF